The 2 T cell receptor beta chains below come from one sample, sequenced in a study of cytotoxic CD8 clonotypes in ibrutinib-treated CLL. The data were produced by immunoSEQ multiplex PCR, yet TCRdb's version contains in-frame clones alone and is incomplete. This table has 75,000 to 90,000 clones, approximately 87% appearing once. The sample consisted of PBMCs, taken after 24 months of ibrutinib treatment. These receptors all stem from a human donor with chronic lymphocytic leukemia.

The chain links TRBV5-1 to TRBJ2-2; a weak D match, TRBD1 (6 bases). With 2 bases removed from V and 5 bases from J, the gap between germline ends came to 7 bases. This CDR3 has 13 residues. Germline loops: CDR1 SGHRS, CDR2 YFSETQ. In nucleotides, the CDR3 is TGCGCCAGCAGCTTAGGACAGACCGGGGAGCTGTTTTTT. This encodes CASSLGQTGELFF.

The chain uses TRBV5-1 and TRBJ2-5; 8 bases line up with TRBD1. Germline V lookup: CDR1 SGHRS, CDR2 YFSETQ. The CDR3 loop spans 15 amino acids. The J segment lost 4 bases and the V segment lost 4 bases, leaving 9 bases of the junction unmatched. CDR3: CASSPSYGQGETQYF. CDR3 in DNA: TGCGCCAGCAGCCCCAGCTACGGACAGGGAGAGACCCAGTACTTC.